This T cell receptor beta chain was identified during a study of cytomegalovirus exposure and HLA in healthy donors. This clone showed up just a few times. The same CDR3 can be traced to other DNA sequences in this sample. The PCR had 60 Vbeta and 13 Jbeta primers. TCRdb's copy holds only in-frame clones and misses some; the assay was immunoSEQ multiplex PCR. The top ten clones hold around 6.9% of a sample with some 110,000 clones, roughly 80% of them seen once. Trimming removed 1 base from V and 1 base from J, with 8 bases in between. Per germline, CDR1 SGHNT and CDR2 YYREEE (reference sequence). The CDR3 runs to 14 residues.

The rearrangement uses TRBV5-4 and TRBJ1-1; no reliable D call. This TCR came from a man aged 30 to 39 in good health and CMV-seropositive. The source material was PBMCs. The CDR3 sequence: CASSLSSGNTEAFF. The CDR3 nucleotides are TGTGCCAGCAGCTTGTCAAGCGGGAACACTGAAGCTTTCTTT.